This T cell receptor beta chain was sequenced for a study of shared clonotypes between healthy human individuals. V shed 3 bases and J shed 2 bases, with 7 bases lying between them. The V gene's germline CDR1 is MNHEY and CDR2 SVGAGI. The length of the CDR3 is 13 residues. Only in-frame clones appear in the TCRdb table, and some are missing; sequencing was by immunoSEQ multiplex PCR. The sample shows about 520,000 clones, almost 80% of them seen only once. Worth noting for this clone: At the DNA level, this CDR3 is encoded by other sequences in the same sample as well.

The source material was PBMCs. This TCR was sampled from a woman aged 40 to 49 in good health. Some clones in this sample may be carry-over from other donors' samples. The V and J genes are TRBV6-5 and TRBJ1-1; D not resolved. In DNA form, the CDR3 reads TGTGCCAGCAGTTATAGGGTAAACACTGAAGCTTTCTTT. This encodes CASSYRVNTEAFF.